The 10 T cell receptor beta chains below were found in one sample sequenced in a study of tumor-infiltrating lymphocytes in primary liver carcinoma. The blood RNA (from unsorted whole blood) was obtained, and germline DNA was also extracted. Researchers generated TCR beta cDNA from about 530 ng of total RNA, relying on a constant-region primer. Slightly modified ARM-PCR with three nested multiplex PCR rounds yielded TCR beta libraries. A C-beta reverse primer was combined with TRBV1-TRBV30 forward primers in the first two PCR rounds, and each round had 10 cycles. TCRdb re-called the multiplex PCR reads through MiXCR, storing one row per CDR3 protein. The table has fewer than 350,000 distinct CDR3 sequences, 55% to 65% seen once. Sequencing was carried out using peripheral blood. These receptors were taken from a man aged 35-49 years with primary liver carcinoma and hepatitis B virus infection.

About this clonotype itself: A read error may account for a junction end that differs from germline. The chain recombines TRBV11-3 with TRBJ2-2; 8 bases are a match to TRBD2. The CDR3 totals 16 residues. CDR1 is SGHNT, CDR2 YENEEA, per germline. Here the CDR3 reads CASSSRVRGDTGEPFF. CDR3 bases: TGTGCCAGCAGCTCACGAGTGCGGGGGGACACCGGGGAGCCGTTTTTT. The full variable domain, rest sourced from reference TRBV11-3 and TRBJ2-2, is EAGVVQSPRYKIIEKKQPVAFWCNPISGHNTLYWYLQNLGQGPELLIRYENEEAVDDSQLPKDRFSAERLKGVDSTLKIQPAELGDSAVYLCASSSRVRGDTGEPFFGEGSRLTVL.

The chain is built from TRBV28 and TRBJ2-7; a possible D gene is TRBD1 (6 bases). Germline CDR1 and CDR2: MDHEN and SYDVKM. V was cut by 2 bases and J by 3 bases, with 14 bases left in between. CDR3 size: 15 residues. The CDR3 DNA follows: TGTGCCAGCAGTTTAACAGGGCGGTGGAACTACGAGCAGTACTTC. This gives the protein CASSLTGRWNYEQYF. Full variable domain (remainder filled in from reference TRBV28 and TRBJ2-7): DVKVTQSSRYLVKRTGEKVFLECVQDMDHENMFWYRQDPGLGLRLIYFSYDVKMKEKGDIPEGYSVSREKKERFSLILESASTNQTSMYLCASSLTGRWNYEQYFGPGTRLTVT.

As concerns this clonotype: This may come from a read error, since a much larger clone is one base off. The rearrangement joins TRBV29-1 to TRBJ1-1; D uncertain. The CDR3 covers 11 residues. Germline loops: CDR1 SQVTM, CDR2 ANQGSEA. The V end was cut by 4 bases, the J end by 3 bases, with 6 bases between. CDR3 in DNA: TGCAGCGTTGGGAGGGACACTGAAGCTTTCTTT. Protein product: CSVGRDTEAFF.

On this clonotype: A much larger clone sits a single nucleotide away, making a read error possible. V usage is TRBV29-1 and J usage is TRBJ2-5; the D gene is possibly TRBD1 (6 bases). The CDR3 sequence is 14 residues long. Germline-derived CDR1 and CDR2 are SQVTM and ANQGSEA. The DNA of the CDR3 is TGCAGCGACCTCCCCAGGGGAACAGGAGAGATCCAGTACTTC. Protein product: CSDLPRGTGEIQYF.

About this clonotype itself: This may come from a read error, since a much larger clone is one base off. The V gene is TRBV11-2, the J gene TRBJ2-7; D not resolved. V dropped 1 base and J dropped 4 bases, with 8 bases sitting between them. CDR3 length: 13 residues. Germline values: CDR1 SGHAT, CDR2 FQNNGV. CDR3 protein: CASSLGVEYEQYF. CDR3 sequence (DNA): TGTGCCAGCAGCTTAGGTGTCGAGTACGAGCAGTACTTC.

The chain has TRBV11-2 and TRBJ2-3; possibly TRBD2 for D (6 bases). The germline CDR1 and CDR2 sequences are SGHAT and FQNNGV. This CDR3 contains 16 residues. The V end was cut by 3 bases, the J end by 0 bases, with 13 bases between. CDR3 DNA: TGTGCCAGCAGCTTTTTGTCCGGGACTAGCACAGATACGCAGTATTTT. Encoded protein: CASSFLSGTSTDTQYF.

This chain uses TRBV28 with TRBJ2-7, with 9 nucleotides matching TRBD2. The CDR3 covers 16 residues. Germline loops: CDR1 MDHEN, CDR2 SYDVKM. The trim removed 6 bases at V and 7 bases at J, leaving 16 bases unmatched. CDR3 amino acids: CASSKDAAGLADEQYF. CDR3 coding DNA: TGTGCCAGCAGCAAGGACGCAGCGGGACTAGCTGATGAGCAGTACTTC.

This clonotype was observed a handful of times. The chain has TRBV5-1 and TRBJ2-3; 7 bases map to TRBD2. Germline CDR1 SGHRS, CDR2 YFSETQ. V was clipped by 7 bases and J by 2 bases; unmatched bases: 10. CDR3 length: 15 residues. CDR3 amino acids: CASLDQGGITDTQYF. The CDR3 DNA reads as TGCGCCAGCTTGGATCAGGGAGGGATCACAGATACGCAGTATTTT.

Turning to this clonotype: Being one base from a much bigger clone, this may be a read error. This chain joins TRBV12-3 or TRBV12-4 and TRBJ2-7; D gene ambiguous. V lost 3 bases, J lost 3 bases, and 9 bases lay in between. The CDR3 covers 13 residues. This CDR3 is CASSFSKLYEQYF. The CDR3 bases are TGTGCCAGCAGTTTTAGCAAACTCTACGAGCAGTACTTC.

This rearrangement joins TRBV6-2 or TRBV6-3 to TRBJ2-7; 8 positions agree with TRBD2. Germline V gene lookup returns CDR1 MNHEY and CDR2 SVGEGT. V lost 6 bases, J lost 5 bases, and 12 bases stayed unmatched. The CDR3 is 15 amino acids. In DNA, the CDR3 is TGTGCCAGCAGCTACCCATCCCTTAGCGGGAACGAGCAGTACTTC. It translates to CASSYPSLSGNEQYF.